Shown below are 5 T cell receptor beta chains from a single sample sequenced in a study of blood T cells in healthy people across ages. A second PCR, run for about 7 to 11 cycles, used a sample-barcoded 5' primer plus a J-beta primer mix. One entry per CDR3 protein, called by TCRdb with MiXCR from the 5' RACE reads. This repertoire shows roughly 550,000 distinct CDR3 sequences, around 24% found once; its top ten account for approximately 8.7%. These records were also assigned to another study, of T cells of mothers and their children.

The specimen was blood. All receptors come from a boy between 10 and 17 years old in good health.

The rearrangement uses TRBV7-3 and TRBJ2-7, with 7 bases aligning to TRBD2. There are 15 residues in the CDR3. V gave up 1 base and J gave up 5 bases; unmatched junction bases: 8. The germline gives CDR1 SGHTA, CDR2 FQGTGA. The CDR3 nucleotides are TGTGCCAGCAGCTTAAGTGGCGGGAGTAACGACGAGCAGTACTTC. Translated: CASSLSGGSNDEQYF.

This clonotype was seen a handful of times. This chain connects TRBV7-9 to TRBJ2-1, with 8 bases matching TRBD2. The V segment lost 6 bases and the J segment 0 bases; nucleotides outside the gene matches: 16. Germline values: CDR1 SEHNR, CDR2 FQNEAQ (reference sequence). The CDR3 extends over 19 amino acids. The CDR3 protein is CASRFPVAERETSYNEQFF. DNA for the CDR3: TGTGCCAGCAGGTTCCCCGTTGCGGAGCGGGAGACCTCCTACAATGAGCAGTTCTTC.

In its sample, this clonotype was seen a few times. The V gene is TRBV4-1, the J gene TRBJ2-3; the D gene is possibly TRBD1 (6 bases). With 1 base removed from V and 5 bases from J, the gap between germline ends came to 13 bases. The CDR3 loop spans 15 amino acids. Looked up from germline, CDR1 is MGHRA and CDR2 is YSYEKL. The CDR3 DNA is TGCGCCAGCAGCCAAGTGGTGGGGGCAGTAGATACGCAGTATTTT. Translating gives CASSQVVGAVDTQYF.

The chain has TRBV19 and TRBJ2-7, with a possible D match to TRBD2 (6 bases). The J call could be wrong; TRBJ2-5 is a better fit for the DNA end. The CDR3 length is 14 residues. Germline V gene data show CDR1 as LNHDA and CDR2 as SQIVND (reference sequence). The CDR3 sequence: CASSIRGGIETQYF. CDR3 in DNA: TGTGCCAGTAGTATCCGTGGCGGGATTGAGACCCAGTACTTC.

This chain links TRBV4-3 with TRBJ1-6; tentatively, D is TRBD1 (5 bases). V was cut by 1 base and J by 11 bases, with 24 bases left in between. Germline loops: CDR1 LGHNA, CDR2 YSLEER. This CDR3 comprises 18 residues. The CDR3 spells CASSQAQPGQGLNPPLHF. The CDR3 bases are TGCGCCAGCAGCCAAGCCCAACCGGGGCAGGGTCTGAATCCACCCCTCCACTTT.